This entry lists 18 T cell receptor beta chains sequenced from one sample in a study of T cell repertoires in cytomegalovirus infection. From the reads, TCRdb called clonotypes with MiXCR, one entry per CDR3 protein. The data contain 200,000 to 250,000 distinct CDR3 sequences, 35% to 40% of them seen just once; the ten biggest clones take up approximately 59%. These receptors have no known antigen. The starting material was CD8+ T cells from cultured PBMCs, obtained from culture after CMV antigen stimulation. These receptors were taken from a human donor in good health (CMV status not recorded). Some clones in this sample may be carry-over from other donors' samples.

This chain joins TRBV7-4 and TRBJ1-2; possible D gene TRBD1, 6 bases. This CDR3 region has 13 residues. Germline CDR1 and CDR2: SGHVT and SQSDAQ. V lost 5 bases and J lost 6, with 13 bases in between. CDR3 DNA: TGTGCCAGCAGCCTCGGGGGCGGAAATGGCTACACCTTC. It yields the protein CASSLGGGNGYTF.

The chain employs TRBV7-6 and TRBJ2-1; 7 bases line up with TRBD2. Unmatched junction bases numbered 6, after V lost 7 bases and J lost 0 bases. Germline CDR1 reads SGHVS; CDR2 reads FNYEAQ. The length of the CDR3 is 15 residues. The CDR3 DNA reads TGTGCCAGCACCTGGGAGGGTTCCTCCTACAATGAGCAGTTCTTC. Protein: CASTWEGSSYNEQFF.

This clonotype was counted only a few times. This chain joins TRBV28 and TRBJ1-1; TRBD1 agrees at 9 bases. Germline trimming cut 5 bases from V and 2 bases from J; bases unmatched to any gene: 6. Germline values: CDR1 MDHEN, CDR2 SYDVKM. The CDR3 extends over 15 amino acids. The CDR3 nucleotides read TGTGCCAGCAGTACCTACACAGGGGGCAACACTGAAGCTTTCTTT. Protein product: CASSTYTGGNTEAFF.

V usage is TRBV12-3 or TRBV12-4 and J usage is TRBJ1-1; D is unclear. The CDR3 covers 14 residues. V lost 6 bases and J lost 0, with 11 bases in between. CDR3 sequence: CASSPSTVNTEAFF. DNA of the CDR3: TGTGCCAGCAGCCCTTCGACGGTGAACACTGAAGCTTTCTTT.

Only a few counts were recorded for this clonotype. The chain has TRBV6-1 and TRBJ2-6; D is unresolved. The ends were cut back, 8 bases at V and 4 bases at J, with 3 bases in the middle. Looked up from germline, CDR1 is MNHNS and CDR2 is SASEGT. The CDR3 is 11 residues long. CDR3 nucleotide sequence: TGTGCCAGCCTCGGGGCCAACGTCCTGACTTTC. Its protein product is CASLGANVLTF.

This clonotype was seen a single time. One junction end disagrees with the germline gene, perhaps due to a read error. J is TRBJ2-5 and V is TRBV28, with 7 bases that match TRBD1. This CDR3 is 15 amino acids long. Germline values: CDR1 MDHEN, CDR2 SYDVKM. In DNA form, the CDR3 reads TGTGCCGGCAGTCCAAGACAGGGTGGGATAGAGAACCAGTACTTC. Its protein product is CAGSPRQGGIENQYF.

The gene calls are TRBV28 and TRBJ2-7, with D unclear. Trimming took 3 bases from V and 8 from J, leaving 11 bases between them. CDR1 and CDR2 from the germline V gene are MDHEN and SYDVKM. This CDR3 region has 12 residues. CDR3 residues: CASSFSETQQYF. CDR3 sequence (DNA): TGTGCCAGCAGTTTTTCCGAGACCCAGCAGTACTTC.

This sequence joins TRBV12-5 and TRBJ1-1; 8 bases are a match to TRBD1. Germline V lookup: CDR1 LGHNT, CDR2 FRNRAP. J was trimmed by 1 base and V by 6 bases; bases with no gene match: 4. The CDR3 is 14 residues long. The DNA of the CDR3 is TGTGCTAGTGGAAGGGGACAGGCGAACACTGAAGCTTTCTTT. Its protein product is CASGRGQANTEAFF.

The V call is TRBV29-1, the J call TRBJ2-1; 10 bases match TRBD2. This CDR3 region has 18 residues. The J segment lost 6 bases and the V segment lost 3 bases, leaving 17 bases of the junction unmatched. The germline V gene has CDR1 SQVTM and CDR2 ANQGSEA. CDR3 nucleotides: TGCAGCGTTGAGTGGCTAGCGGGAGAAGCCCCGGGGTCCAATGAGCAGTTCTTC. Translation: CSVEWLAGEAPGSNEQFF.

A few counts support this clonotype. The rearrangement joins TRBV12-3 or TRBV12-4 to TRBJ1-4, with 7 bases matching TRBD1. V was pared by 5 bases and J by 7 bases, with 13 bases of the junction left unmatched. CDR3 size: 16 residues. As DNA, the CDR3 is TGTGCCAGCAGTCCCCAACCTCCGACAGGGCTTGAAAAACTGTTTTTT. Protein product: CASSPQPPTGLEKLFF.

This chain joins TRBV6-1 and TRBJ2-7; D unclear. Germline V gene sequence: CDR1 MNHNS, CDR2 SASEGT. The CDR3 has 12 amino acids. V was shortened by 7 bases and J by 5 bases, with 12 bases between the two germline ends. The CDR3 region is CASTGQANEQYF. The DNA of the CDR3 is TGTGCCAGCACTGGGCAGGCCAACGAGCAGTACTTC.

The gene calls are TRBV4-2 and TRBJ2-1; TRBD1 aligns across 9 bases. V was pared by 1 base and J by 16 bases, with 5 bases of the junction left unmatched. Germline V gene sequence: CDR1 LGHNA, CDR2 YNFKEQ. This CDR3 is 12 amino acids long. Written as DNA, the CDR3 is TGTGCCAGCAGCCAAGGCGGGACAGGGTACTTCTTC. This translates into CASSQGGTGYFF.

This clonotype appeared a few times. Mismatch with germline at one junction end may stem from a read error. The gene calls are TRBV7-2 and TRBJ2-1; no definite D call. Germline V gives CDR1 SGHTA, CDR2 FQGNSA. CDR3 length equals 16 residues. The DNA of the CDR3 is TGTGCAAGCAGCTTAGAGTCGGGTGGGTACTACAATGAGCAGTTCTTC. It codes for CASSLESGGYYNEQFF.

This clonotype was detected a few times. This chain joins TRBV7-3 and TRBJ2-1; 8 bases map to TRBD2. CDR3 length: 15 residues. Per the germline V gene, CDR1 is SGHTA and CDR2 is FQGTGA. Germline trimming cut 5 bases from V and 8 bases from J; bases unmatched to any gene: 11. The CDR3, as DNA: TGTGCCAGCAGCCTCGGACTAGCCTGGGTGGATGAGCAGTTCTTC. This gives the protein CASSLGLAWVDEQFF.

This clonotype was seen only a few times. The chain couples TRBV5-4 to TRBJ1-4; TRBD1 is a possible D gene (6 bases). CDR3 size: 13 residues. Between the trimmed V and J ends, which lost 9 bases and 1 base, there was a span of 10 bases. The germline gives CDR1 SGHNT, CDR2 YYREEE (reference sequence). The CDR3: CATQTGTNEKLFF. As DNA, the CDR3 is TGTGCCACTCAGACAGGAACTAATGAAAAACTGTTTTTT.

The J gene is TRBJ1-2, the V gene TRBV4-1, with 8 bases matching TRBD1. This CDR3 has 15 amino acids. The junction had 3 bases not matched to a gene; V was cut back by 1 base and J by 2 bases. CDR1 is MGHRA and CDR2 is YSYEKL in the germline V gene. CDR3 nucleotide sequence: TGCGCCAGCAGCCAAGGCCGACAGGGGAACTATGGCTACACCTTC. Translating it yields CASSQGRQGNYGYTF.

This clonotype came up once. V gene TRBV27 combines with J gene TRBJ1-1, with no clear D. V lost 5 bases, J lost 0 bases, and 7 bases lay in between. The length of the CDR3 is 13 residues. Germline values: CDR1 MNHEY, CDR2 SMNVEV (reference sequence). DNA of the CDR3: TGTGCCAGCAGTAGGCATTTGAACACTGAAGCTTTCTTT. This sequence encodes CASSRHLNTEAFF.

This clonotype was observed a few times. CDR3 sequence reads: CSAIFRGGTEAFF. The DNA for the CDR3 is TGCAGTGCGATCTTCAGGGGGGGGACTGAAGCTTTCTTT. The chain employs TRBV20-1 and TRBJ1-1; TRBD1 matches at 7 bases. The CDR3 covers 13 residues. Germline CDR1 DFQATT, CDR2 SNEGSKA (reference sequence). Trimming removed 6 bases from V and 5 bases from J; junction bases left unmatched: 9.